These T cell receptor beta chains were read from a single sample in a study of cytomegalovirus exposure and HLA in healthy donors. The data were produced by immunoSEQ multiplex PCR, yet TCRdb's version contains in-frame clones alone and is incomplete. This table holds about 150,000 clones, around 74% found once. The sample comprised PBMCs. These receptors all stem from a man in his fifties in good health and CMV-seropositive. Each CDR3 is given with its conserved first and last residue. The D gene is left open where the match is weak. Not every row has a clone size; where given, it reads once, few, many or a size class.

j_call clone_size d_call cdr3_length v_call cdr3_aa cdr3_nt
TRBJ1-6 . TRBD1 13 TRBV2 CASTGTGSSPLHF TGTGCCAGCACGGGGACAGGGAGCTCACCCCTCCACTTT
TRBJ2-1 . TRBD1 18 TRBV28 CASSFIGGQGASWNEQFF TGTGCCAGCAGTTTTATCGGAGGGCAGGGGGCTTCTTGGAATGAGCAGTTCTTC
TRBJ2-1 . . 14 TRBV19 CASSTGTSYNEQFF TGTGCCAGTAGTACCGGGACTTCGTACAATGAGCAGTTCTTC
TRBJ2-5 . TRBD2 15 TRBV19 CASSPRGGREETQYF TGTGCCAGTAGCCCTCGGGGCGGGAGGGAAGAGACCCAGTACTTC
TRBJ2-1 . . 12 TRBV28 CASRTVTGWGFF TGTGCCAGCAGGACCGTTACAGGTTGGGGGTTCTTC
TRBJ1-1 . . 14 TRBV5-1 CASSLDLLNTEAFF TGCGCCAGCAGCTTGGATCTCTTGAACACTGAAGCTTTCTTT
TRBJ1-1 . . 16 TRBV4-1 CASSEQGLGLKHEAFF TGCGCCAGCAGCGAACAGGGTTTGGGGTTAAAGCATGAAGCTTTCTTT
TRBJ1-2 . TRBD1 16 TRBV28 CASSQIRTGESYGYTF TGTGCCAGCAGTCAAATTCGGACAGGGGAGAGCTATGGCTACACCTTC
TRBJ2-7 few . 14 TRBV2 CASTVGGAPYEQYF TGTGCCAGCACCGTAGGAGGGGCCCCCTACGAGCAGTACTTC
TRBJ2-2 . . 14 TRBV11-2 CASSLFVVTGELFF TGTGCCAGCAGCTTATTCGTAGTGACCGGGGAGCTGTTTTTT
TRBJ1-2 . . 12 TRBV5-5 CASSLFRGGYTF TGTGCCAGCAGCTTATTCAGGGGTGGCTACACCTTC
TRBJ2-2 . TRBD2 16 TRBV5-1 CASSLLAGSNTGELFF TGCGCCAGCAGCTTGTTAGCGGGTTCGAACACCGGGGAGCTGTTTTTT
TRBJ1-2 . . 12 TRBV29-1 CSVVREGYGYTF TGCAGCGTTGTGAGGGAGGGCTATGGCTACACCTTC
TRBJ1-1 . . 15 TRBV19 CASSIDYTGGTEAFF TGTGCCAGTAGTATAGATTATACGGGGGGTACTGAAGCTTTCTTT
TRBJ2-3 . TRBD2 14 TRBV15 CATSRGLVRDTQYF TGTGCCACCAGCAGGGGACTAGTGAGAGATACGCAGTATTTT
TRBJ2-1 . . 15 TRBV11-3 CASSPQGPSYNEQFF TGTGCCAGCAGCCCACAGGGACCCTCCTACAATGAGCAGTTCTTC
TRBJ2-5 few TRBD2 13 TRBV30 CAWRGGTRGTQYF TGTGCCTGGAGGGGTGGGACTAGGGGGACCCAGTACTTC
TRBJ1-4 . . 15 TRBV7-9 CASSPGSSTNEKLFF TGTGCCAGCAGCCCAGGATCCAGTACCAATGAAAAACTGTTTTTT
TRBJ2-5 . TRBD1 14 TRBV6-1 CASSLGQGAETQYF TGTGCCAGCAGTCTAGGACAGGGGGCGGAGACCCAGTACTTC
TRBJ1-4 . . 15 TRBV5-8 CASSLERGYNEKLFF TGTGCCAGCAGCTTGGAAAGGGGTTATAATGAAAAACTGTTTTTT
TRBJ2-1 . . 15 TRBV7-9 CSSSPRTSFPDEQFF TGTTCCAGCAGCCCACGGACATCTTTCCCCGATGAGCAGTTCTTC
TRBJ1-1 . TRBD1 16 TRBV29-1 CSVSGGQGASNTEAFF TGCAGCGTGAGCGGTGGGCAGGGGGCATCGAACACTGAAGCTTTCTTT
TRBJ1-2 few TRBD1 16 TRBV15 CATSRSADRGLVGYTF TGTGCCACCAGCAGGTCCGCCGACAGGGGGCTAGTGGGCTACACCTTC
TRBJ2-1 once TRBD2 14 TRBV7-9 CASSFGSGSNEQFF TGTGCCAGCAGCTTCGGTAGCGGGAGTAATGAGCAGTTCTTC
TRBJ2-1 few . 17 TRBV7-9 CSSSYTPPGTHWNEQFF TGTTCCAGCAGCTATACACCACCGGGAACGCATTGGAATGAGCAGTTCTTC
TRBJ1-6 . . 11 TRBV5-4 CATQQNSPLHF TGTGCCACGCAACAAAATTCACCCCTCCACTTT
TRBJ2-7 . . 16 TRBV18 CASSPETSLGSYEQYF TGTGCCAGCTCACCAGAGACTAGTTTGGGCTCCTACGAGCAGTACTTC
TRBJ1-4 . . 15 TRBV7-8 CASSLRGGMGEKLFF TGTGCCAGCAGCTTAAGGGGGGGTATGGGTGAAAAACTGTTTTTT
TRBJ2-2 . TRBD2 16 TRBV29-1 CSVTNEGGGVTGELFF TGCAGCGTCACCAACGAGGGCGGGGGGGTAACCGGGGAGCTGTTTTTT
TRBJ2-2 . TRBD2 16 TRBV6-5 CASSYSSGGVTGELFF TGTGCCAGCAGTTACTCGAGTGGGGGGGTAACCGGGGAGCTGTTTTTT
TRBJ1-2 few TRBD1 14 TRBV7-2 CASSVNAGGYGYTF TGTGCCAGCAGCGTGAATGCAGGGGGATATGGCTACACCTTC
TRBJ1-5 . . 17 TRBV5-5 CASSLKRRADGNQPQHF TGTGCCAGCAGCCTCAAACGCAGGGCGGACGGCAATCAGCCCCAGCATTTT
TRBJ2-7 . TRBD1 14 TRBV5-1 CASSPRDRAYEQYF TGCGCCAGCAGCCCCCGGGACAGGGCCTACGAGCAGTACTTC
TRBJ2-1 . . 16 TRBV11-3 CASSLGISGTYNEQFF TGTGCCAGCAGCTTAGGCATTAGCGGAACCTACAATGAGCAGTTCTTC
TRBJ2-5 . TRBD2 14 TRBV30 CAWGGAGGMETQYF TGTGCCTGGGGAGGGGCGGGGGGGATGGAGACCCAGTACTTC
TRBJ2-3 . . 12 TRBV2 CASSTYTDTQYF TGTGCCAGCAGTACTTACACAGATACGCAGTATTTT
TRBJ2-5 . . 13 TRBV29-1 CSVDRQGTETQYF TGCAGCGTTGACAGGCAGGGAACAGAGACCCAGTACTTC
TRBJ2-1 few . 15 TRBV19 CASSTSHPTPRGQFF TGTGCCAGTAGTACATCCCATCCGACCCCTCGAGGGCAGTTCTTC
TRBJ2-2 . . 15 TRBV10-3 CATHLDAGLTGELFF TGTGCCACCCACCTAGACGCGGGACTCACCGGGGAGCTGTTTTTT
TRBJ2-3 . . 14 TRBV21-1 CASSKAGRADTQYF TGTGCCAGCAGCAAAGCGGGCAGGGCGGATACGCAGTATTTT
TRBJ2-3 . TRBD2 16 TRBV7-2 CASSDGTSRATDTQYF TGTGCCAGCAGCGACGGGACTAGCAGGGCCACAGATACGCAGTATTTT
TRBJ2-7 few TRBD2 18 TRBV4-1 CASSQEGDLAGELHEQYF TGCGCCAGCAGCCAAGAAGGGGATTTAGCGGGAGAACTCCACGAGCAGTACTTC
TRBJ1-2 . . 15 TRBV25-1 CASSESTGRVYGYTF TGTGCCAGCAGTGAATCTACAGGGAGGGTCTATGGCTACACCTTC
TRBJ2-3 . . 14 TRBV7-5 CARSSGQGSDTQYF TGTGCCAGAAGCTCCGGACAGGGAAGCGATACGCAGTATTTT
TRBJ2-3 . TRBD2 17 TRBV5-1 CASSPGLAGGPTDTQYF TGCGCCAGCAGCCCTGGACTAGCGGGAGGGCCGACAGATACGCAGTATTTT
TRBJ2-5 . . 12 TRBV21-1 CASSPGQETQYF TGTGCCAGCAGCCCTGGACAGGAGACCCAGTACTTC
TRBJ2-3 . TRBD2 16 TRBV9 CASSVEGSGRSDTQYF TGTGCCAGCAGCGTAGAGGGTAGCGGGAGGTCGGATACGCAGTATTTT
TRBJ1-1 . . 13 TRBV7-6 CASSSSGNTEAFF TGTGCCAGCAGCTCCTCAGGGAACACTGAAGCTTTCTTT
TRBJ2-5 . TRBD2 15 TRBV5-4 CASSTPLAGEETQYF TGTGCCAGCAGCACACCCTTAGCGGGAGAGGAGACCCAGTACTTC
TRBJ2-1 . TRBD2 14 TRBV6-5 CATRAGRRHNEQFF TGTGCCACACGGGCCGGGAGGAGGCACAATGAGCAGTTCTTC
TRBJ2-1 few . 18 TRBV27 CASSFRFSTALSYNEQFF TGTGCCAGCAGTTTTCGTTTTTCGACAGCCCTCTCCTACAATGAGCAGTTCTTC
TRBJ2-5 . . 16 TRBV6-4 CASSEVGTFPEETQYF TGTGCCAGCAGTGAGGTTGGGACTTTTCCCGAAGAGACCCAGTACTTC
TRBJ1-6 . . 13 TRBV7-9 CSSSLANNSPLHF TGTTCCAGCAGCTTAGCTAATAATTCACCCCTCCACTTT
TRBJ2-3 . TRBD2 15 TRBV2 CASRKLAGDTDTQYF TGTGCCAGCAGGAAACTAGCGGGAGATACCGATACGCAGTATTTT
TRBJ2-7 . TRBD2 15 TRBV6-6 CASSSAGTSGYEQYF TGTGCCAGCAGTTCCGCCGGGACTAGCGGTTACGAGCAGTACTTC